The 22 T cell receptor beta chains listed next were all sequenced from one sample in a study of OX40 agonist ivuxolimab in advanced cancers. TCRdb's copy holds only in-frame clones and misses some; the assay was immunoSEQ multiplex PCR. This sample carries under 85,000 clones, approximately 79% of them seen once, and the ten largest clones take about 2.4%. Sequenced material: CD4+ or CD8+ T cells sorted from blood, taken in a trial of the OX40 agonist ivuxolimab. The origin of the receptors is an adult with an advanced solid tumor such as melanoma, head and neck, liver or kidney cancer.

V usage is TRBV7-9 and J usage is TRBJ1-1; D ambiguous. The germline V gene encodes CDR1 SEHNR and CDR2 FQNEAQ (reference sequence). This CDR3 region has 15 residues. Trimming left V 7 bases short and J 1 base short, with 16 bases between. The CDR3 sequence: CASNPGRSGNTEAFF. CDR3 DNA: TGTGCCAGCAACCCGGGAAGATCCGGGAACACTGAAGCTTTCTTT.

J is TRBJ2-2 and V is TRBV11-2; 8 bases fit TRBD1. This CDR3 contains 18 residues. The V gene end was trimmed by 7 bases and the J gene end by 2 bases; junction bases not matched to a gene: 15. CDR1 and CDR2 (germline): SGHAT, FQNNGV. As DNA, the CDR3 is TGTGCCAGCAACGGACTCAGGGGGCACCGATCTAACACCGGGGAGCTGTTTTTT. It codes for CASNGLRGHRSNTGELFF. Complete variable domain (other parts from reference TRBV11-2 and TRBJ2-2): EAGVAQSPRYKIIEKRQSVAFWCNPISGHATLYWYQQILGQGPKLLIQFQNNGVVDDSQLPKDRFSAERLKGVDSTLKIQPAKLEDSAVYLCASNGLRGHRSNTGELFFGEGSRLTVL.

There are a few counts of this clone. V is TRBV6-1 and J is TRBJ2-2; D remains unclear. The length of the CDR3 is 15 residues. CDR1 is MNHNS, CDR2 SASEGT, per germline. V gave up 4 bases and J gave up 0 bases, with 9 bases separating them. CDR3 DNA: TGTGCCAGCAGTGGGGAAGTAGCGAACACCGGGGAGCTGTTTTTT. Its protein is CASSGEVANTGELFF.

This sequence joins TRBV5-1 and TRBJ2-2; TRBD1 aligns across 7 bases. The germline V gene has CDR1 SGHRS and CDR2 YFSETQ. This CDR3 has 17 residues. V shed 3 bases, J shed 2 bases, and the junction held 10 bases outside the gene matches. In DNA form, the CDR3 reads TGCGCCAGCAGCTGGGGTGGGACAGCTTTCAACACCGGGGAGCTGTTTTTT. Its translation: CASSWGGTAFNTGELFF.

The chain recombines TRBV6-6 with TRBJ1-2; tentatively, D is TRBD1 (6 bases). Germline CDR1 and CDR2: MNHNY and SVGAGI (reference sequence). This CDR3 has 11 residues. Trimming took off 10 bases at V and 7 bases at J, with 13 bases between the two ends. The CDR3: CATLEGGGYTF. The CDR3 bases are TGTGCCACTCTCGAAGGGGGTGGCTACACCTTC.

The chain employs TRBV10-3 and TRBJ1-1; 8 bases align to TRBD1. The J segment lost 1 base and the V segment lost 4 bases, leaving 2 bases of the junction unmatched. Germline CDR1 and CDR2: ENHRY and SYGVKD. The CDR3 has 14 amino acids. In nucleotides, the CDR3 is TGTGCCATCAGTGGAGGGACAGGGAACACTGAAGCTTTCTTT. The encoded protein is CAISGGTGNTEAFF.

The rearrangement joins TRBV11-2 to TRBJ2-1, with 10 bases matching TRBD2. With V trimmed by 9 bases and J by 4 bases, 6 bases remained unmatched. CDR1 and CDR2 from the germline V gene are SGHAT and FQNNGV. CDR3 length: 14 residues. CDR3 region: CASRKLAGYNEQFF. The CDR3 region has the DNA TGTGCCAGTCGAAAACTAGCGGGGTACAATGAGCAGTTCTTC.

This sequence joins TRBV7-2 and TRBJ1-2; D perhaps matches TRBD1 (6 bases). Germline V gene data show CDR1 as SGHTA and CDR2 as FQGNSA. Trimming pared 5 bases from V and 4 bases from J, leaving 14 bases between. The CDR3 sequence is 14 residues long. The CDR3 sequence is CASSQGGLGYGYTF. As DNA, the CDR3 is TGTGCCAGCAGCCAAGGGGGTTTGGGCTATGGCTACACCTTC.

V and J are TRBV5-6 and TRBJ2-1; 7 nucleotides align to TRBD1. The germline V gene has CDR1 SGHDT and CDR2 YYEEEE. V trimming: 4 bases; J trimming: 0 bases; junction bases outside the gene matches: 1. The CDR3 runs 14 residues. Written as DNA, the CDR3 is TGTGCCAGCAGCAGGGGGCCCTCCTACAATGAGCAGTTCTTC. Amino acids: CASSRGPSYNEQFF. The full variable domain, with the rest looked up from reference TRBV5-6 and TRBJ2-1, is DAGVTQSPTHLIKTRGQQVTLRCSPKSGHDTVSWYQQALGQGPQFIFQYYEEEERQRGNFPDRFSGHQFPNYSSELNVNALLLGDSALYLCASSRGPSYNEQFFGPGTRLTVL.

The V gene is TRBV5-1, the J gene TRBJ1-2; D may be TRBD1 (6 bases). Germline V CDR1 and CDR2: SGHRS, YFSETQ. The germline V and J ends were trimmed by 6 bases and 2 bases, with 8 bases remaining between them. This CDR3 region has 12 residues. The CDR3 coding sequence is TGCGCCAGCACCGGACAGAACTATGGCTACACCTTC. Translated, it gives CASTGQNYGYTF.

J is TRBJ1-2 and V is TRBV10-3; weak D call: TRBD1 (6 bases). Looked up from germline, CDR1 is ENHRY and CDR2 is SYGVKD. V lost 4 bases, J lost 5 bases, and 11 bases lay in between. The CDR3 is made up of 13 amino acids. CDR3 DNA: TGTGCCATCAGTGTGGGGGCTGGGTATGGCTACACCTTC. This codes for CAISVGAGYGYTF.

This chain uses TRBV7-3 with TRBJ1-1; no firm D call. The ends were cut back, 2 bases at V and 7 bases at J, with 23 bases in the middle. The CDR3 sequence is 17 residues long. Germline CDR1 is SGHTA and CDR2 is FQGTGA. CDR3 coding DNA: TGTGCCAGCAGCTTAGGTGGTGGGGTCGGTCCTCGACGTGAAGCTTTCTTT. Translated: CASSLGGGVGPRREAFF. Filled out from reference TRBV7-3 and TRBJ1-1, the complete variable domain reads GAGVSQTPSNKVTEKGKYVELRCDPISGHTALYWYRQSLGQGPEFLIYFQGTGAADDSGLPNDRFFAVRPEGSVSTLKIQRTERGDSAVYLCASSLGGGVGPRREAFFGQGTRLTVV.

The chain is built from TRBV9 and TRBJ1-6, with TRBD1 matching over 9 bases. The length of the CDR3 is 15 residues. The J segment lost 7 bases and the V segment lost 3 bases, leaving 5 bases of the junction unmatched. Germline values: CDR1 SGDLS, CDR2 YYNGEE. CDR3 coding DNA: TGTGCCAGCAGCGCCGACAGGGGGATCAATTCACCCCTCCACTTT. Protein product: CASSADRGINSPLHF.

This clone was seen a few times. This chain links TRBV6-1 with TRBJ2-7; 10 bases match TRBD1. The CDR3 length is 15 residues. V lost 6 bases, J lost 1 base, and 6 bases stayed unmatched. Germline V gene sequence: CDR1 MNHNS, CDR2 SASEGT. CDR3 protein: CASRPGQGISYEQYF. The CDR3 bases are TGTGCCAGCAGGCCGGGACAGGGGATATCCTACGAGCAGTACTTC.

This rearrangement joins TRBV6-6 to TRBJ1-5, with TRBD1 as a possible D gene (6 bases). Per the germline V gene, CDR1 is MNHNY and CDR2 is SVGAGI (reference sequence). Trimming took 7 bases from V and 6 from J, leaving 16 bases between them. The CDR3 runs to 14 residues. Here the CDR3 reads CASKNREIGQPQHF. The CDR3 DNA reads TGTGCCAGCAAAAACAGGGAAATCGGTCAGCCCCAGCATTTT.

The V gene is TRBV6-5, the J gene TRBJ2-6; possibly TRBD1 for D (6 bases). The germline CDR1 and CDR2 sequences are MNHEY and SVGAGI. The ends were cut back, 6 bases at V and 1 base at J, with 10 bases in the middle. This CDR3 has 15 amino acids. The CDR3 here is CASRRQASGANVLTF. CDR3 bases: TGTGCCAGCAGGAGACAGGCGTCTGGGGCCAACGTCCTGACTTTC.

This chain connects TRBV2 to TRBJ2-2, with 7 positions matching TRBD2. CDR3 length: 14 residues. V trimming: 7 bases; J trimming: 5 bases; junction bases outside the gene matches: 7. Germline CDR1 and CDR2: SNHLY and FYNNEI. The chain's CDR3 is CASIRTRSTGELFF. The CDR3 DNA reads as TGTGCCAGCATTCGGACTAGATCGACCGGGGAGCTGTTTTTT.

The V gene is TRBV15, the J gene TRBJ2-5; TRBD2 matches 9 bases. The CDR3 is 15 amino acids. Germline V lookup: CDR1 LNHNV, CDR2 YYDKDF (reference sequence). Losses at the gene ends were 0 bases for V and 5 bases for J; bases not matched to a gene: 4. The chain's CDR3 is CATSRETSGRETQYF. CDR3 bases: TGTGCCACCAGCAGAGAGACTAGCGGTCGCGAGACCCAGTACTTC.

The rearrangement links TRBV10-3 to TRBJ2-3, with a weak D call TRBD1 (5 bases). This CDR3 is 19 amino acids long. V shed 3 bases and J shed 1 base, with 23 bases lying between them. Germline CDR1 reads ENHRY; CDR2 reads SYGVKD. The CDR3 sequence: CAISDRVSSVGRRTDTQYF. As DNA, the CDR3 is TGTGCCATCAGTGATAGGGTCAGTTCGGTGGGGCGGCGCACAGATACGCAGTATTTT.

This chain joins TRBV7-8 and TRBJ2-3; 9 bases map to TRBD1. There are 15 residues in the CDR3. The germline V gene encodes CDR1 SGHVS and CDR2 FQNEAQ. Trimming cost V 5 bases and J 3 bases; bases outside gene matches: 6. The CDR3 nucleotides are TGTGCCAGCAGCCCGGGACAGGGCCTAACAGATACGCAGTATTTT. It yields the protein CASSPGQGLTDTQYF.

V is TRBV7-9 and J is TRBJ2-2, with D maybe TRBD2 (5 bases). The V and J ends lost 4 bases and 0 bases respectively, with 18 bases between them. The CDR3 runs to 18 residues. The V gene's germline CDR1 is SEHNR and CDR2 FQNEAQ (reference sequence). DNA for the CDR3: TGTGCCAGCAGCTCCTGGACTGTAAACCTCTCGAACACCGGGGAGCTGTTTTTT. Translation gives CASSSWTVNLSNTGELFF.

The rearrangement links TRBV4-1 to TRBJ2-5, with D possibly TRBD2 on 6 matching bases. This CDR3 comprises 17 residues. Germline CDR1 reads MGHRA; CDR2 reads YSYEKL. The V end was cut by 0 bases, the J end by 2 bases, with 16 bases between. This CDR3 reads CASSQDSRRVGQETQYF. The CDR3 DNA reads TGCGCCAGCAGCCAAGATTCAAGGAGGGTAGGTCAAGAGACCCAGTACTTC.